Shown below are 17 T cell receptor beta chains from a single sample sequenced in a study of T cells in Graves' hyperthyroidism and ophthalmopathy. The investigators amplified TCR beta CDR3 regions from RNA transcripts. First-round RT-PCR with HTBI primers amplified the TCR CDR3 region. TCRdb itself ran the multiplex PCR reads through MiXCR, one entry per CDR3 protein. The repertoire holds nearly 600,000 distinct CDR3 sequences, with about 14% as singletons. The sequenced sample consisted of blood. The receptors originated from a woman aged 25-40 years with Graves' hyperthyroidism that later progressed to Graves' ophthalmopathy.

CDR3 nucleotide sequence: TGTGCCAGCAGTTTAACCGGGACAGGGCTCTCACCCCTCCACTTT. The encoded protein is CASSLTGTGLSPLHF. The V gene is TRBV27, the J gene TRBJ1-6; 9 nucleotides line up with TRBD1. The CDR3 extends over 15 amino acids. Germline V gene sequence: CDR1 MNHEY, CDR2 SMNVEV (reference sequence). J was trimmed by 10 bases and V by 2 bases; bases with no gene match: 6.

This clonotype has at least ten counts. The V and J genes are TRBV18 and TRBJ1-1, with D unclear. The ends were cut back, 3 bases at V and 4 bases at J, with 6 bases in the middle. The CDR3 covers 12 residues. CDR1 is KGHSH and CDR2 is LQKENI in the germline V gene. CDR3 DNA sequence: TGTGCCAGCTCACCGAGGGTCACTGAAGCTTTCTTT. Its translation: CASSPRVTEAFF.

This clonotype was counted at least ten times. V is TRBV6-5 and J is TRBJ1-3; D gene ambiguous. The CDR3 spans 13 residues. V was clipped by 0 bases and J by 7 bases, with 7 bases between them. Germline loops: CDR1 MNHEY, CDR2 SVGAGI. CDR3 sequence (DNA): TGTGCCAGCAGTTACTCTGGGTCCAACACCATATATTTT. Translated, it gives CASSYSGSNTIYF.

This clonotype was picked up a small number of times. The chain uses TRBV11-2 and TRBJ2-2; D is perhaps TRBD2 (6 bases). This CDR3 is built from 16 residues. CDR1 and CDR2 from the germline V gene are SGHAT and FQNNGV. The V end was cut by 5 bases, the J end by 4 bases, with 17 bases between. The CDR3 DNA sequence: TGTGCCAGCAGCACGGCAATTGTGGGGGGCACCGGGGAGCTGTTTTTT. It codes for CASSTAIVGGTGELFF.

This clonotype was observed many times. V and J are TRBV27 and TRBJ2-7; maybe TRBD1 (5 bases). In germline, CDR1 is MNHEY, CDR2 SMNVEV (reference sequence). CDR3 size: 15 residues. Trimming removed 4 bases from V and 2 bases from J, with 15 bases in between. CDR3 region: CASSYKGSGAYEQYF. CDR3 nucleotide sequence: TGTGCCAGCAGTTACAAGGGGTCTGGCGCCTACGAGCAGTACTTC.

The rearrangement uses TRBV6-1 and TRBJ1-2; 9 bases align to TRBD1. The CDR3 totals 14 residues. Germline CDR1 reads MNHNS; CDR2 reads SASEGT. V dropped 5 bases and J dropped 4; count of bases not matched to a gene: 5. The CDR3 loop is CASSRTGESYGYTF. The CDR3 DNA is TGTGCCAGCAGTAGGACAGGGGAGAGCTATGGCTACACCTTC.

This clonotype was observed a handful of times. Since a much larger clone is just one base distant, this may be a read error. This chain links TRBV29-1 with TRBJ2-1; TRBD2 matches at 7 bases. V lost 6 bases and J lost 6; bases outside the gene matches: 8. The CDR3 has 13 residues. Germline CDR1 is SQVTM and CDR2 is ANQGSEA. As DNA, the CDR3 is TGCAGCGTCCAGCGGGATATCTGCAATGAGCAGTTCTTC. Translation gives CSVQRDICNEQFF.

This clonotype was found many times. The V and J genes are TRBV28 and TRBJ1-2; TRBD1 might be the D (5 bases). CDR3 size: 15 residues. V lost 1 base and J 4 bases, leaving 13 bases between the germline ends. In germline, CDR1 is MDHEN, CDR2 SYDVKM. CDR3 coding DNA: TGTGCCAGCAGTTTATTAGCGCAGGGTCCCTATGGCTACACCTTC. Encoded protein: CASSLLAQGPYGYTF.

The chain is built from TRBV28 and TRBJ2-3, with D possibly matching TRBD2 (9 bases). CDR1 is MDHEN, CDR2 SYDVKM, per germline. The CDR3 totals 18 residues. The V end lost 8 bases, the J end lost 0 bases, and 24 bases lay between the germline ends. The CDR3 DNA follows: TGTGCCAGCGTAACAGGGGGTGAAACTAGCGGGAGCACAGATACGCAGTATTTT. This codes for CASVTGGETSGSTDTQYF.

The table lists this clonotype with many counts. This sequence joins TRBV2 and TRBJ1-1, with D unresolved. The germline V and J ends were trimmed by 7 bases and 0 bases, with 12 bases remaining between them. CDR1 and CDR2 from the germline V gene are SNHLY and FYNNEI. The CDR3 runs to 14 residues. Here the CDR3 reads CASTVFGVNTEAFF. Written as DNA, the CDR3 is TGTGCCAGCACGGTGTTTGGAGTGAACACTGAAGCTTTCTTT.

There are many counts of this clonotype. The V call is TRBV7-6, the J call TRBJ2-1; 14 nucleotides line up with TRBD2. This CDR3 spans 16 amino acids. V shed 1 base and J 4 bases; nucleotides not matched to a gene: 0. Germline V gene sequence: CDR1 SGHVS, CDR2 FNYEAQ. CDR3 coding DNA: TGTGCCAGCAGCTTAGGGACTAGCGGGGGGTACAATGAGCAGTTCTTC. This codes for CASSLGTSGGYNEQFF. Full variable domain (outside the CDR3, taken from reference TRBV7-6 and TRBJ2-1): GAGVSQSPRYKVTKRGQDVALRCDPISGHVSLYWYRQALGQGPEFLTYFNYEAQQDKSGLPNDRFSAERPEGSISTLTIQRTEQRDSAMYRCASSLGTSGGYNEQFFGPGTRLTVL.

This clonotype was seen many times. CDR3 residues: CASSDGRKNQPQHF. The CDR3 coding sequence is TGTGCCAGCAGCGACGGCCGGAAAAATCAGCCCCAGCATTTT. V gene TRBV7-8 combines with J gene TRBJ1-5, with unresolved D. The germline V gene has CDR1 SGHVS and CDR2 FQNEAQ. The CDR3 consists of 14 residues. V lost 5 bases to trimming and J lost 4 bases, with 12 bases between them.

There are many counts of this clonotype. This chain connects TRBV19 to TRBJ1-5; the match to TRBD1 covers 9 bases. Germline loops: CDR1 LNHDA, CDR2 SQIVND (reference sequence). The CDR3 loop spans 15 amino acids. V dropped 7 bases and J dropped 6; count of bases not matched to a gene: 10. The chain's CDR3 is CASKDPNRGLQPQHF. The CDR3 DNA reads TGTGCCAGTAAGGACCCGAACAGGGGGCTTCAGCCCCAGCATTTT.

This clonotype was counted many times. The chain carries TRBV2 and TRBJ2-5; D ambiguous. Germline-derived CDR1 and CDR2 are SNHLY and FYNNEI. V shed 1 base and J shed 3 bases, with 6 bases lying between them. There are 13 residues in the CDR3. The CDR3 reads CASSEGGKETQYF. In DNA form, the CDR3 reads TGTGCCAGCAGTGAAGGAGGCAAAGAGACCCAGTACTTC.

This clonotype showed up many times. The rearrangement links TRBV3-1 to TRBJ2-5; D is perhaps TRBD2 (7 bases). CDR3 length: 16 residues. Deletions cut 1 base from V and 5 bases from J, with 17 bases between. CDR1 and CDR2 from the germline V gene are LGHDT and YNNKEL (reference sequence). The CDR3 DNA follows: TGTGCCAGCAGCCAAGTCCCGGGGGGCCCTAGGGAGACCCAGTACTTC. Translating it yields CASSQVPGGPRETQYF.

As regards this clonotype: Sequence at one end of the junction differs from germline and may be a read error. The chain links TRBV12-5 to TRBJ2-7; possibly TRBD1 or TRBD2 for D (5 bases each). The CDR3 runs to 15 residues. Germline lookup yields CDR1 LGHNT and CDR2 FRNRAP. In DNA, the CDR3 is TGTCCTAGTGGTTCGCCCGGGACCGCCTCCTACGAGCAGTACTTC. Amino acids: CPSGSPGTASYEQYF. The full variable domain, with the rest looked up from reference TRBV12-5 and TRBJ2-7, is DARVTQTPRHKVTEMGQEVTMRCQPILGHNTVFWYRQTMMQGLELLAYFRNRAPLDDSGMPKDRFSAEMPDATLATLKIQPSEPRDSAVYFCPSGSPGTASYEQYFGPGTRLTVT.

This clonotype was detected ten times or more. The V call is TRBV6-5, the J call TRBJ2-5; D is unclear. V lost 2 bases and J lost 4, with 8 bases in between. The CDR3 totals 13 residues. Germline V gene data show CDR1 as MNHEY and CDR2 as SVGAGI. The CDR3 reads CASSYNRPETQYF. The DNA for the CDR3 is TGTGCCAGCAGTTACAACCGGCCAGAGACCCAGTACTTC.